The 23 T cell receptor beta chains listed next were all sequenced from one sample in a study of blood T cell repertoires in COVID-19. Generated by immunoSEQ multiplex PCR, the TCRdb table keeps only in-frame clones and is missing some. The top ten clones hold around 12% of a sample with 210,000 or so clones, roughly 87% of them seen once. The sequenced material came from peripheral blood. These receptors all come from a woman between 18 and 29 years old who had recovered from COVID-19.

The rearrangement uses TRBV25-1 and TRBJ2-1; 12 bases are shared with TRBD2. Trimming at V came to 8 bases and at J to 5 bases, leaving 7 bases not matched to a gene. This CDR3 spans 15 amino acids. The V gene's germline CDR1 is MGHDK and CDR2 SYGVNS. The CDR3 reads CASARLAGEHNEQFF. CDR3 nucleotide sequence: TGTGCCAGCGCCCGACTAGCGGGAGAGCACAATGAGCAGTTCTTC.

The J gene is TRBJ1-6, the V gene TRBV6-5; no clear D gene. Germline CDR1 MNHEY, CDR2 SVGAGI. The CDR3 sequence is 14 residues long. V gave up 4 bases and J gave up 9 bases, with 13 bases separating them. DNA of the CDR3: TGTGCCAGCAGTTCCGGGGTATGGGGTTCACCCCTCCACTTT. Amino acids: CASSSGVWGSPLHF.

This clone was picked up one time. The rearrangement uses TRBV6-2 or TRBV6-3 and TRBJ2-2, with D tentatively TRBD1 (5 bases). The CDR3 has 15 residues. Trimming shortened V by 7 bases and J by 5 bases, and 17 bases separated the two germline ends. The germline V gene encodes CDR1 MNHEY and CDR2 SVGEGT. The CDR3 DNA sequence: TGTGCCAGCATCCCCCTGGGGCCGTGGACCGGGGAGCTGTTTTTT. It encodes CASIPLGPWTGELFF.

This clone has only one observation. The V gene is TRBV6-2 or TRBV6-3, the J gene TRBJ1-2; D is uncertain. The germline V and J ends were trimmed by 5 bases and 4 bases, with 14 bases remaining between them. This CDR3 has 14 residues. CDR1 is MNHEY, CDR2 SVGEGT, per germline. CDR3 region: CASSKPPSGYGYTF. CDR3 nucleotide sequence: TGTGCCAGCAGTAAACCCCCCAGCGGCTATGGCTACACCTTC.

V gene TRBV14 combines with J gene TRBJ2-5; D not resolved. Germline V gene data show CDR1 as SGHDN and CDR2 as FVKESK. The length of the CDR3 is 15 residues. Trimming took 4 bases from V and 2 from J, leaving 14 bases between them. The CDR3 spells CASSLYRSSQETQYF. The DNA for the CDR3 is TGTGCCAGCAGCCTGTACCGGTCGTCTCAAGAGACCCAGTACTTC.

The chain combines TRBV5-4 with TRBJ2-7, with no clear D. V lost 0 bases, J lost 0 bases, and 16 bases lay in between. The length of the CDR3 is 17 residues. Germline V gives CDR1 SGHNT, CDR2 YYREEE (reference sequence). The CDR3 here is CASSLDIVRGSSYEQYF. The CDR3 nucleotides read TGTGCCAGCAGCTTGGATATTGTAAGAGGAAGCTCCTACGAGCAGTACTTC.

V usage is TRBV25-1 and J usage is TRBJ2-7; D possibly corresponds to TRBD2 (5 bases). The V end lost 4 bases, the J end lost 0 bases, and 16 bases lay between the germline ends. The CDR3 contains 16 residues. Germline assignment: CDR1 MGHDK and CDR2 SYGVNS. CDR3 sequence (DNA): TGTGCCAGCAGTGGAGAAGGACTCCTGAGCTCCTACGAGCAGTACTTC. As protein: CASSGEGLLSSYEQYF.

V gene TRBV7-9 combines with J gene TRBJ2-1; 10 bases fit TRBD1. This CDR3 is built from 15 residues. CDR1 is SEHNR and CDR2 is FQNEAQ in the germline V gene (reference sequence). J gave up 7 bases and V 1 base, and 4 bases lay outside the gene matches. The CDR3 spells CASSLGTGGGNEQFF. DNA of the CDR3: TGTGCCAGCAGCTTAGGGACAGGGGGAGGGAATGAGCAGTTCTTC.

The chain links TRBV7-9 to TRBJ1-4; maybe TRBD1 (5 bases). The CDR3 runs 14 residues. Germline V gives CDR1 SEHNR, CDR2 FQNEAQ (reference sequence). Trimming removed 3 bases from V and 8 bases from J, with 13 bases in between. The CDR3 reads CASSFGRGWEKLFF. The CDR3 bases are TGTGCCAGCAGCTTTGGACGGGGGTGGGAAAAACTGTTTTTT.

This chain connects TRBV7-2 to TRBJ1-6; 10 bases agree with TRBD1. The V segment lost 5 bases and the J segment 8 bases; nucleotides outside the gene matches: 12. Germline V gene lookup returns CDR1 SGHTA and CDR2 FQGNSA. The CDR3 is made up of 17 amino acids. CDR3: CASSPLFRGQGHSPLHF. Here the CDR3 DNA reads TGTGCCAGCAGCCCCTTATTTCGGGGACAGGGGCATTCACCCCTCCACTTT. The complete variable domain, with remaining parts taken from reference TRBV7-2 and TRBJ1-6, reads GAGVSQSPSNKVTEKGKDVELRCDPISGHTALYWYRQSLGQGLEFLIYFQGNSAPDKSGLPSDRFSAERTGGSVSTLTIQRTQQEDSAVYLCASSPLFRGQGHSPLHFGNGTRLTVT.

The chain recombines TRBV10-1 with TRBJ2-1; D unresolved. CDR3 size: 13 residues. The germline V and J ends were trimmed by 3 bases and 6 bases, with 9 bases remaining between them. Germline CDR1 WNHNN, CDR2 SYGVQD (reference sequence). The CDR3 reads CASSEWRGNEQFF. The DNA for the CDR3 is TGCGCCAGCAGTGAATGGCGCGGCAATGAGCAGTTCTTC.

The rearrangement links TRBV30 to TRBJ1-2; D possibly corresponds to TRBD1 (6 bases). V lost 4 bases to trimming and J lost 1 base, with 13 bases between them. The CDR3 spans 14 residues. Germline V gene data show CDR1 as GTSNPN and CDR2 as SVGIG (reference sequence). The CDR3 region has the DNA TGTGCCTGGACCCTGGACAGCTTTAACTATGGCTACACCTTC. Its translation is CAWTLDSFNYGYTF.

The rearrangement joins TRBV20-1 to TRBJ2-7, with D perhaps matching TRBD2 (6 bases). Germline assignment: CDR1 DFQATT and CDR2 SNEGSKA (reference sequence). The V end lost 1 base, the J end lost 10 bases, and 11 bases lay between the germline ends. The CDR3 consists of 11 residues. CDR3 region: CSARGGVDQYF. CDR3 coding DNA: TGCAGTGCTAGAGGGGGGGTGGATCAGTACTTC.

The chain links TRBV10-3 to TRBJ1-1, with a tentative D call TRBD1 (5 bases). This CDR3 spans 11 amino acids. Trimming took off 8 bases at V and 7 bases at J, with 11 bases between the two ends. Germline V gives CDR1 ENHRY, CDR2 SYGVKD. CDR3 in DNA: TGTGCCATCGGGGGGACTCTTGAAGCTTTCTTT. Encoded protein: CAIGGTLEAFF.

The chain recombines TRBV9 with TRBJ1-5; possibly TRBD1 for D (5 bases). The CDR3 is made up of 15 amino acids. CDR1 SGDLS and CDR2 YYNGEE come from the germline V gene. V lost 0 bases to trimming and J lost 5 bases, with 12 bases between them. This CDR3 reads CASSVAGSRDQPQHF. CDR3 DNA: TGTGCCAGCAGCGTAGCTGGAAGCAGGGATCAGCCCCAGCATTTT.

The chain is built from TRBV5-4 and TRBJ2-5; D ambiguous. This CDR3 contains 17 residues. V was cut by 4 bases and J by 2 bases, with 21 bases left in between. Germline V lookup: CDR1 SGHNT, CDR2 YYREEE (reference sequence). CDR3 loop: CASSPFQVGAQQETQYF. As DNA, the CDR3 is TGTGCCAGCAGCCCCTTCCAGGTTGGCGCGCAACAAGAGACCCAGTACTTC.

The chain has TRBV12-3 or TRBV12-4 and TRBJ2-1; D ambiguous. V shed 3 bases and J shed 6 bases, with 9 bases lying between them. This CDR3 contains 13 residues. The chain's CDR3 is CASSFDSSNEQFF. DNA of the CDR3: TGTGCCAGCAGTTTTGACTCATCCAATGAGCAGTTCTTC.

This chain links TRBV9 with TRBJ2-5; 12 bases agree with TRBD2. CDR1 and CDR2 (germline): SGDLS, YYNGEE. V lost 4 bases, J lost 4 bases, and 8 bases stayed unmatched. The CDR3 is 16 amino acids. The CDR3 region has the DNA TGTGCCAGCAGCACCCGGACTAGCGGGATAGGAGAGACCCAGTACTTC. Its translation is CASSTRTSGIGETQYF.

This clone came up once. The chain employs TRBV30 and TRBJ2-7, with 9 bases lining up with TRBD1. This CDR3 has 14 amino acids. The ends lost 2 bases at V and 4 bases at J; junction bases unmatched: 6. From germline, CDR1 is GTSNPN and CDR2 SVGIG (reference sequence). Here the CDR3 reads CAWSTTGGGYEQYF. DNA of the CDR3: TGTGCCTGGAGTACCACAGGGGGCGGGTACGAGCAGTACTTC. The whole variable domain, filled in from reference TRBV30 and TRBJ2-7, reads SQTIHQWPATLVQPVGSPLSLECTVEGTSNPNLYWYRQAAGRGLQLLFYSVGIGQISSEVPQNLSASRPQDRQFILSSKKLLLSDSGFYLCAWSTTGGGYEQYFGPGTRLTVT.

Comments on this clone: The junction and the germline gene differ at one end; a read error may be behind it. Other DNA sequences within the sample encode an identical CDR3. This sequence joins TRBV19 and TRBJ2-7; 7 bases map to TRBD2. The CDR3 loop spans 15 amino acids. Germline lookup yields CDR1 LNHDA and CDR2 SQIVND (reference sequence). The CDR3 DNA sequence: TGTGCCAGTAGTATAGAAGCTAGCGGATCCTACGAACAGTACTTC. It translates to CASSIEASGSYEQYF.

The chain uses TRBV3-1 (or the pseudogene TRBV3-2) and TRBJ1-4, with 8 nucleotides matching TRBD1. CDR1 LGHDT and CDR2 YNNKEL come from the germline V gene (reference sequence). CDR3 length: 15 residues. The V segment lost 4 bases and the J segment 8 bases; nucleotides outside the gene matches: 9. The CDR3, as DNA: TGTGCCAGCAGCCCTCGACAGGGGCGAGAGGAAAAACTGTTTTTT. This gives the protein CASSPRQGREEKLFF.

The V and J genes are TRBV2 and TRBJ2-1; TRBD2 aligns across 8 bases. The trim removed 6 bases at V and 15 bases at J, leaving 19 bases unmatched. In germline, CDR1 is SNHLY, CDR2 FYNNEI. This CDR3 contains 15 residues. The CDR3 region has the DNA TGTGCCAGCAGCGGAGAAAATCGGGGGGGCGTGCGGAGGTTCTTC. Protein: CASSGENRGGVRRFF.

J is TRBJ2-1 and V is TRBV12-5; the D gene is possibly TRBD2 (5 bases). CDR3 length equals 12 residues. V was shortened by 3 bases and J by 6 bases, with 6 bases between the two germline ends. Germline CDR1 LGHNT, CDR2 FRNRAP. The CDR3 DNA sequence: TGTGCTAGTGGTTTTGAGGGCAATGAGCAGTTCTTC. It encodes CASGFEGNEQFF. The whole variable domain, filled in from reference TRBV12-5 and TRBJ2-1, reads DARVTQTPRHKVTEMGQEVTMRCQPILGHNTVFWYRQTMMQGLELLAYFRNRAPLDDSGMPKDRFSAEMPDATLATLKIQPSEPRDSAVYFCASGFEGNEQFFGPGTRLTVL.